The entry that follows covers one T cell receptor beta chain sequence. The table lists this clone with a count of one. Its recognized antigen is unknown. One base away there is no much larger clone; base qualities are not given. Counted from cysteine to phenylalanine, this CDR3 has 11 amino acids. Left in the record is the CDR3 DNA by itself, 33 bases read in frame from the first base. The germline V gene provides CDR1 SQVTM and CDR2 ANQGSEA. Between the V and J ends, shortened by 7 bases and 2 bases respectively, the junction contains 5 bases. These data come from a study of shared clonotypes between healthy human individuals (dated by TCRdb to 2020 to 2021). For the wider study: A few men and two women, aged 18 to 49 years, made up the cohort. To increase sequencing depth and limit assay-specific biases, different laboratories used diverse techniques to prepare libraries and sequence TCR repertoires. For each donor, three plates each were used for CD4 naive and CD4 memory, two plates were used for CD8 naive, and one plate was used for CD8 memory. Each donor's leukapheresis produced roughly between roughly 0.85 and 10 billion PBMCs. To estimate repertoire size and how much clonotype sharing occurs between individuals, the study deeply sequenced the blood TCR repertoires of 4 to 6 healthy adults. What the work shows at the level of the full study, not this receptor alone: Compared with non-shared clonotypes, the clonotypes found in all four sorted-subset donors had higher generation probabilities. Because the study included only a small number of donors, the genetic and exposure-history diversity represented was limited. Sampling was restricted to blood, and TCR repertoires in tissue are likely to differ from TCR repertoires in blood. Naive subsets generally had larger estimated clonotype richness than memory subsets. Rarefaction of sorted-subset datasets indicated incomplete sequencing despite the large sequencing depth. When several donors were compared, the shared fraction of clonotypes was roughly 5% for naive CD4, 3.5% to 4% for naive CD8, about 2.5% for memory CD4, and 0.35% to 0.4% for memory CD8. Based on pairwise subsampling, the degree of clonotype sharing among donors was expected to be affected by sequencing depth.

Donors were healthy HIV-negative adults with no recently reported acute infections or vaccinations. Only Caucasian adults living in Nashville, Tennessee, USA were represented among the donors. CD4+ T cells were enriched by magnetic negative selection, after which naive cells were positively selected on CD45RA and the negative fraction was taken as the memory subset. Blood was collected by leukapheresis, and PBMCs were isolated by Ficoll-Histopaque density gradient centrifugation and then cryopreserved in liquid nitrogen vapor phase. Analytical flow cytometry was used to check the purity and quantity of every magnetically sorted T cell population. Genomic DNA was isolated from each sorted fraction and quantified by UV absorbance on a Nanodrop 2000c. Using the deep immunoSEQ assay, TCR CDR3 regions were amplified from genomic DNA by multiplex PCR. Extracted genomic DNA from each cell subset was distributed evenly across all wells of several immunoSEQ 96-well plates, and each plate was treated as a replicate. For sorted subsets, each replicate PCR was loaded with approximately 0.2 ug genomic DNA, equivalent to 30,000 to 35,000 T cell genomes. Purified libraries were measured with a Qubit 3.0 fluorometer, size-checked on a Bioanalyzer 2100, and measured again with the KAPA Library Quantification kit. A separate single-read 150-cycle Illumina NextSeq 550 flow cell was used to sequence each immunoSEQ 96-well plate. Turning to the authors' computational methods: Because only junctional sequences without quality scores were contained in the immunoSEQ output, filtering matching that applied to full-length reads could not be performed. To assign V/J genes and CDR3, sequences were annotated using PyIR, a Python wrapper for IgBLAST v1.9, with IMGT germline references. Reads with weak V/J assignments (E-value above 1e-6), missing CDR3, stop codons, out-of-frame junctions, or ambiguous translated residues were removed. V3J clonotypes were defined as sequences sharing the same inferred V gene, J gene, and CDR3 amino acid sequence. Percentage overlap between repertoires was calculated by dividing the number of shared unique clonotypes by the size of the smaller repertoire. RTK rarefaction, the Chao1 estimator, and Recon v2.1 estimates of unobserved clonotypes were used to assess repertoire richness. For all TCRbeta clonotypes obtained by the gDNA method from a handful of donors, generation probabilities were computed with OLGA. TCRdb limited this immuneACCESS table to in-frame rearrangements with V and J called. A share of clones is missing; checked studies link under half to unresolved V genes, and the rest is unexplained. The D gene and trimming were derived from the DNA, and the V and J assignments and clone size from that table. This sample comprises roughly 2.2 million clones, less than 95% of them detected only once. Roughly 0.34% of the sample is taken by the ten largest.

This clonotype was obtained from a man between 18 and 35 years old in good health. Some clones in this sample may be carry-over from other donors' samples. The V gene is TRBV29-1 and the J gene is TRBJ2-2; the best D guess is TRBD2, with 5 bases matching. Sequencing was carried out using naive CD4+ T cells from PBMCs. The sample's cell subset or site label, in plain terms: CD45RA+ positively selected. For the CDR3, the sequence is CSAGNTGELFF. The sequenced DNA: TGCAGCGCGGGAAACACCGGGGAGCTGTTTTTT.